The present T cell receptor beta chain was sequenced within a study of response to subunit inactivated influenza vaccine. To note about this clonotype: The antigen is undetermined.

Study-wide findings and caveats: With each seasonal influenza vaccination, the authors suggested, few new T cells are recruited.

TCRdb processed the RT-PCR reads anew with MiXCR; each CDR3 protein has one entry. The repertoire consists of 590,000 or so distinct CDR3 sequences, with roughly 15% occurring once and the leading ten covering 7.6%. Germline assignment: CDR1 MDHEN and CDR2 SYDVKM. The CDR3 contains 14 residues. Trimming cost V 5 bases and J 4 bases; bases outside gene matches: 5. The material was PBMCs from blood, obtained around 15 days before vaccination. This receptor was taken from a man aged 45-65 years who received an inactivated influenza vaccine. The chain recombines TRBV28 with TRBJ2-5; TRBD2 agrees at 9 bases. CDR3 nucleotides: TGTGCCAGCAGTAAGCGGGGGGCCTCAGAGACCCAGTACTTC. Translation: CASSKRGASETQYF.